The text below deals with one T cell receptor (beta chain). Its cognate antigen is unknown. This entry is derived from a study of cytomegalovirus exposure and HLA in healthy donors. Overall study context: Early release data held some 80 million unique TCRs from HLA-typed donors. Overall study findings and caveats: Later analysis associated a missense DCLRE1C variant with TCR beta V- and J-gene trimming.

The V and J ends lost 3 bases and 6 bases, in that order; junction bases with no gene match: 1. CDR1 and CDR2 from the germline V gene are SGDLS and YYNGEE. This CDR3 has 14 amino acids. The PCR contained 60 Vbeta and 13 Jbeta primers. Some clones are missing from TCRdb's copy, which holds only in-frame ones; the method was immunoSEQ multiplex PCR. The sample records 200,000 to 250,000 clones, 82% being singletons. The receptor was isolated from a woman between 40 and 55 years old in good health and CMV-seronegative. This sequence joins TRBV9 and TRBJ1-6; TRBD1 aligns across 9 bases. The sequenced sample was PBMCs. The CDR3 region has the DNA TGTGCCAGCAGCGGGACAGGGGTTAATTCACCCCTCCACTTT. Residues: CASSGTGVNSPLHF.